The next 31 T cell receptor beta chains were all read from a single sample in a study of cytomegalovirus exposure and HLA in healthy donors. This PCR relied on a set of 60 Vbeta primers and 13 Jbeta primers. Clones were read by immunoSEQ multiplex PCR, and TCRdb kept only the in-frame ones, dropping some. The table includes roughly 160,000 clones, about 85% detected once. Sequences were obtained from PBMCs. These receptors all stem from a man aged 25-45 years in good health and CMV-seropositive.

The J gene is TRBJ2-5, the V gene TRBV5-1, with 7 bases identical to TRBD1. V shed 4 bases and J 5 bases; nucleotides not matched to a gene: 8. The germline V gene has CDR1 SGHRS and CDR2 YFSETQ. This CDR3 contains 14 residues. In DNA, the CDR3 is TGCGCCAGCAGCACGGGACAGAAGGGTGAGACCCAGTACTTC. Translation: CASSTGQKGETQYF.

The V call is TRBV11-3, the J call TRBJ1-2; D is uncertain. CDR3 length: 13 residues. Germline values: CDR1 SGHNT, CDR2 YENEEA. Trimming took off 0 bases at V and 1 base at J, with 3 bases between the two ends. The CDR3 sequence is CASSLDLNYGYTF. CDR3 DNA: TGTGCCAGCAGCTTAGACCTTAACTATGGCTACACCTTC.

The chain links TRBV21-1 to TRBJ2-5; the table calls TRBD2, which could not be checked here. TRBV21-1 is termed a pseudogene. This CDR3 comprises 17 residues. The CDR3 nucleotides read TGTGCCAGCAGCCCGCCGTCGTCTAGCGGGGGCCAAGAGACCCAGTACTTC. This codes for CASSPPSSSGGQETQYF.

The chain has TRBV2 and TRBJ1-1; 8 bases are a match to TRBD1. J was trimmed by 3 bases and V by 7 bases; bases with no gene match: 7. The CDR3 is 14 residues long. CDR1 and CDR2 from the germline V gene are SNHLY and FYNNEI. The CDR3 DNA reads as TGTGCCAGCACCGGACAGGGAACATACACTGAAGCTTTCTTT. Its translation is CASTGQGTYTEAFF.

The chain has TRBV9 and TRBJ1-1; 7 nucleotides line up with TRBD1. The length of the CDR3 is 15 residues. Germline loops: CDR1 SGDLS, CDR2 YYNGEE. V gave up 2 bases and J gave up 0 bases; unmatched junction bases: 4. This CDR3 is CASSVGTVLNTEAFF. DNA of the CDR3: TGTGCCAGCAGCGTGGGGACAGTTTTGAACACTGAAGCTTTCTTT.

This clone was seen a single time. The chain couples TRBV6-5 to TRBJ1-4; D might be TRBD1 (5 bases). Germline V gene sequence: CDR1 MNHEY, CDR2 SVGAGI. The V gene lost 1 base and the J gene lost 5 bases, with 11 bases spanning the gap. CDR3 length equals 15 residues. The CDR3 nucleotides are TGTGCCAGCAGTTACTACGGGACTGAGAATGAAAAACTGTTTTTT. This codes for CASSYYGTENEKLFF.

Notes on this clone: A junction boundary mismatches the germline segment, possibly from a read error. This rearrangement joins TRBV7-9 to TRBJ2-7; TRBD1 is a possible D gene (6 bases). The CDR3 consists of 12 residues. Germline V CDR1 and CDR2: SEHNR, FQNEAQ (reference sequence). The CDR3 DNA reads TGTTCCAGCAGTTACAGGGATTACGAGCAGTACTTC. It specifies CSSSYRDYEQYF.

This clone was detected once. CDR3 in amino acids: CASSMGHRSGTDSGYTF. In DNA, the CDR3 is TGTGCCAGTAGTATGGGACACCGGTCAGGTACAGATAGCGGCTACACCTTC. V gene TRBV19 combines with J gene TRBJ1-2; weak D call: TRBD1 (6 bases). CDR3 size: 17 residues. In germline, CDR1 is LNHDA, CDR2 SQIVND (reference sequence). The germline V and J ends were trimmed by 3 bases and 8 bases, with 25 bases remaining between them.

To note about this clone: The sample holds other DNA sequences that translate to the same CDR3. V usage is TRBV4-1 and J usage is TRBJ2-1; 7 bases line up with TRBD2. The length of the CDR3 is 16 residues. J gave up 4 bases and V 0 bases, and 6 bases lay outside the gene matches. Germline CDR1 reads MGHRA; CDR2 reads YSYEKL. CDR3: CASSQDPAGVYNEQFF. Written as DNA, the CDR3 is TGCGCCAGCAGCCAAGATCCGGCGGGAGTTTACAATGAGCAGTTCTTC.

The rearrangement links TRBV9 to TRBJ2-1; weak D call: TRBD1 (6 bases). Trimming cost V 0 bases and J 1 base, with 17 bases left between them. Germline V gives CDR1 SGDLS, CDR2 YYNGEE. The CDR3 consists of 18 residues. CDR3 protein: CASSVAGTRAGSYNEQFF. The DNA of the CDR3 is TGTGCCAGCAGCGTAGCGGGGACACGGGCAGGTTCCTACAATGAGCAGTTCTTC.

The CDR3 spells CASSQDSNPFYTF. CDR3 in DNA: TGTGCCAGCAGCCAAGATAGCAATCCCTTCTACACCTTC. The chain employs TRBV4-2 and TRBJ1-2; unclear D gene. The V end lost 0 bases, the J end lost 10 bases, and 12 bases lay between the germline ends. Germline CDR1 LGHNA, CDR2 YNFKEQ. This CDR3 is built from 13 residues.

The chain is built from TRBV27 and TRBJ1-1; D perhaps matches TRBD1 (6 bases). This CDR3 is 15 amino acids long. Germline-derived CDR1 and CDR2 are MNHEY and SMNVEV (reference sequence). The V and J ends lost 5 bases and 12 bases respectively, with 25 bases between them. The DNA for the CDR3 is TGTGCCAGCAGTGCAATAGGGGGGGGCGCCATACCGACTTTCTTT. As protein: CASSAIGGGAIPTFF.

The chain joins TRBV5-8 to TRBJ1-4; weak D call: TRBD1 (5 bases). This CDR3 spans 15 amino acids. Germline CDR1 SGHTS, CDR2 YDEGEE. The V and J ends lost 2 bases and 3 bases respectively, with 11 bases between them. The CDR3 DNA reads TGTGCCAGCAGCTTTCGGGGGGGTCCTAATGAAAAACTGTTTTTT. Protein product: CASSFRGGPNEKLFF.

V gene TRBV19 combines with J gene TRBJ1-1, with D unclear. The CDR3 is made up of 14 amino acids. V shed 3 bases and J shed 0 bases, with 8 bases lying between them. Germline V gene data show CDR1 as LNHDA and CDR2 as SQIVND (reference sequence). The CDR3 loop is CASSMTRMNTEAFF. In nucleotides, the CDR3 is TGTGCCAGTAGTATGACGCGGATGAACACTGAAGCTTTCTTT.

The chain uses TRBV19 and TRBJ1-2, with 9 bases aligning to TRBD1. CDR1 is LNHDA, CDR2 SQIVND, per germline (reference sequence). V dropped 5 bases and J dropped 6; count of bases not matched to a gene: 4. This CDR3 has 13 residues. The CDR3 coding sequence is TGTGCCAGTAGTCCAACAGGGGGCCATGGCTACACCTTC. Its translation is CASSPTGGHGYTF. Filled out from reference TRBV19 and TRBJ1-2, the complete variable domain reads DGGITQSPKYLFRKEGQNVTLSCEQNLNHDAMYWYRQDPGQGLRLIYYSQIVNDFQKGDIAEGYSVSREKKESFPLTVTSAQKNPTAFYLCASSPTGGHGYTFGSGTRLTVV.

CDR3 protein: CAWSVGGMSYF. DNA for the CDR3: TGTGCCTGGAGTGTAGGCGGCATGTCGTACTTC. V is TRBV30 and J is TRBJ2-5; no definite D call. Trimming took 0 bases from V and 13 from J, leaving 12 bases between them. This CDR3 is 11 amino acids long. CDR1 GTSNPN and CDR2 SVGIG come from the germline V gene (reference sequence).

J is TRBJ2-5 and V is TRBV7-2; the match to TRBD1 covers 7 bases. Gene TRBJ2-7 matches the end of the DNA better, so the J call may be wrong. Germline V lookup: CDR1 SGHTA, CDR2 FQGNSA. The CDR3 is 14 residues long. CDR3 protein: CASSMDRRSYEQYF. Here the CDR3 DNA reads TGTGCCAGCAGCATGGACAGGCGGTCCTACGAGCAGTACTTC.

The chain has TRBV29-1 and TRBJ1-3; D ambiguous. Germline V gene data show CDR1 as SQVTM and CDR2 as ANQGSEA. The CDR3 is made up of 12 amino acids. V was cut by 4 bases and J by 7 bases, with 11 bases left in between. The CDR3 here is CSVGANGNTIYF. The DNA of the CDR3 is TGCAGCGTTGGGGCAAATGGGAACACCATATATTTT.

CDR3 protein: CASSEGAGALGYEQYF. The CDR3 DNA follows: TGTGCCAGCAGTGAGGGGGCGGGGGCTCTGGGTTACGAGCAGTACTTC. The chain combines TRBV2 with TRBJ2-7; perhaps TRBD2 as D (7 bases). The CDR3 runs to 16 residues. V was trimmed by 3 bases and J by 4 bases, leaving 19 bases between them. The germline V gene has CDR1 SNHLY and CDR2 FYNNEI.

J is TRBJ1-2 and V is TRBV5-4, with TRBD1 identical over 8 bases. Germline CDR1 is SGHNT and CDR2 is YYREEE (reference sequence). CDR3 length equals 16 residues. With 2 bases clipped from V and 8 bases from J, the junction kept 14 bases outside the gene matches. The CDR3 nucleotides read TGTGCCAGCAGCTTTGGACAGGGACAGGCCGCAGAAGGCTACACCTTC. Translation gives CASSFGQGQAAEGYTF.

The V and J genes are TRBV18 and TRBJ1-4; the D is unclear. CDR1 and CDR2 (germline): KGHSH, LQKENI. Trimming took off 6 bases at V and 4 bases at J, with 12 bases between the two ends. The CDR3 is made up of 14 amino acids. CDR3 amino acids: CASSPGSLNEKLFF. The CDR3 DNA sequence: TGTGCCAGCTCCCCCGGGAGCCTTAATGAAAAACTGTTTTTT.

The chain combines TRBV9 with TRBJ2-2; D unresolved. Trimming removed 4 bases from V and 7 bases from J, with 8 bases in between. The CDR3 runs to 12 residues. The germline V gene has CDR1 SGDLS and CDR2 YYNGEE. For the CDR3, the DNA is TGTGCCAGCAGCCCGCGATTCGGGGAGCTGTTTTTT. It codes for CASSPRFGELFF.

With respect to this clone: A junction end diverges from the germline sequence, so it may reflect a read error. This sequence joins TRBV7-9 and TRBJ2-7; TRBD2 aligns across 8 bases. The CDR3 contains 12 residues. CDR1 and CDR2 (germline): SEHNR, FQNEAQ (reference sequence). The CDR3 region is CSSSPSGPEQYF. Written as DNA, the CDR3 is TGTTCCAGCAGTCCTAGCGGGCCCGAGCAGTACTTC.

The J gene is TRBJ2-3, the V gene TRBV15, with 10 bases matching TRBD2. Looked up from germline, CDR1 is LNHNV and CDR2 is YYDKDF (reference sequence). The V and J ends lost 6 bases and 5 bases, in that order; junction bases with no gene match: 11. The CDR3 length is 16 residues. The CDR3, as DNA: TGTGCCACCAGATCCCCAGCGGGAGGGGACGTAGATACGCAGTATTTT. It encodes CATRSPAGGDVDTQYF.

J is TRBJ2-2 and V is TRBV27; D is unresolved. Trimming took 3 bases from V and 7 from J, leaving 9 bases between them. Germline lookup yields CDR1 MNHEY and CDR2 SMNVEV (reference sequence). This CDR3 comprises 13 residues. CDR3 nucleotide sequence: TGTGCCAGCAGTTTTAATCGCGGCGGGGAGCTGTTTTTT. This codes for CASSFNRGGELFF.

The gene calls are TRBV29-1 and TRBJ2-1; 9 nucleotides line up with TRBD2. The CDR3 consists of 14 residues. CDR1 SQVTM and CDR2 ANQGSEA come from the germline V gene. V gave up 3 bases and J gave up 2 bases; unmatched junction bases: 2. CDR3 in amino acids: CSVELAGAYNEQFF. The CDR3 DNA sequence: TGCAGCGTTGAGTTAGCGGGAGCCTACAATGAGCAGTTCTTC.

The chain carries TRBV2 and TRBJ2-2, with a tentative D call TRBD2 (6 bases). CDR1 and CDR2 (germline): SNHLY, FYNNEI. V was cut by 6 bases and J by 2 bases, with 10 bases left in between. The CDR3 runs 14 residues. CDR3 loop: CASSGDFNTGELFF. DNA for the CDR3: TGTGCCAGCAGCGGGGACTTTAACACCGGGGAGCTGTTTTTT.

The chain employs TRBV6-6 and TRBJ2-1; TRBD2 agrees at 7 bases. The ends lost 0 bases at V and 6 bases at J; junction bases unmatched: 5. Germline values: CDR1 MNHNY, CDR2 SVGAGI (reference sequence). The CDR3 loop spans 15 amino acids. The CDR3 protein is CASSYSHPGGNEQFF. CDR3 DNA: TGTGCCAGCAGTTACTCGCATCCGGGGGGCAATGAGCAGTTCTTC.

This clone was seen a few times. The rearrangement uses TRBV6-1 and TRBJ1-3; a possible D gene is TRBD1 (5 bases). The CDR3 has 13 amino acids. V lost 3 bases and J lost 4, with 7 bases in between. Germline CDR1 and CDR2: MNHNS and SASEGT. CDR3 sequence reads: CASSDRAGNTIYF. The CDR3 DNA reads TGTGCCAGCAGTGACAGGGCCGGAAACACCATATATTTT.

The chain carries TRBV4-2 and TRBJ2-1, with D perhaps matching TRBD2 (6 bases). Between the trimmed V and J ends, which lost 0 bases and 6 bases, there was a span of 12 bases. This CDR3 contains 15 residues. CDR1 LGHNA and CDR2 YNFKEQ come from the germline V gene. The CDR3 spells CASSQEPGVRNEQFF. The CDR3, as DNA: TGTGCCAGCAGCCAAGAGCCGGGAGTGCGCAATGAGCAGTTCTTC.

The chain uses TRBV19 and TRBJ1-2; TRBD1 matches at 9 bases. Losses at the gene ends were 9 bases for V and 8 bases for J; bases not matched to a gene: 10. Looked up from germline, CDR1 is LNHDA and CDR2 is SQIVND (reference sequence). The CDR3 contains 13 residues. The CDR3 DNA reads as TGTGCCAGCAAAACAGGGGGCCCATGGGGCTACACCTTC. Amino acid sequence: CASKTGGPWGYTF.